Given below is one TCR beta chain in context. Since a much larger clone is just one base distant, this may be a read error. The data belong to a study of T cells in Graves' hyperthyroidism and ophthalmopathy. Germline loops: CDR1 MNHEY, CDR2 SVGAGI. CDR3 length equals 14 residues. RNA transcripts yielded amplified TCR beta CDR3 regions. HTBI primers were the set used in a first-round RT-PCR of the TCR CDR3. TCRdb reprocessed the multiplex PCR reads with MiXCR, giving one entry per CDR3 protein. The sample lists around 660,000 distinct CDR3 sequences; 45% were seen once. Sequencing was done on a sample of peripheral blood or thyroid tissue (not recorded which). The source is an adult man with Graves' disease, either hyperthyroidism or ophthalmopathy (not recorded which). This rearrangement joins TRBV6-5 to TRBJ2-5, with D maybe TRBD1 (5 bases). Written as DNA, the CDR3 is TGTGCCATCAGTTACTCGCAGGGACAAGAGACCCAGTACTTC. This encodes CAISYSQGQETQYF.